This TCR beta chain appears in the sequencing data of a study of T cells after yellow fever vaccination. Notes on this clonotype: Its antigen is not identified.

Broader study findings: Re-detected after boosting: most primary clones, 96% of CD4 and about 90% of CD8.

TCRdb used MiXCR to reprocess the 5' RACE reads, holding one entry per CDR3 protein. There are 610,000 or so distinct CDR3 sequences in the sample; over 9% occur only once, and 15% lies in the top ten. Trimming cost V 4 bases and J 6 bases, with 12 bases left between them. Germline V gene lookup returns CDR1 SGHNT and CDR2 YENEEA. The CDR3 runs to 14 residues. The TCR comes from a man aged 25-45 years who received the YFV17D yellow fever vaccine. The material sequenced was PBMCs, taken on the day of the yellow fever booster vaccination. V is TRBV11-3 and J is TRBJ2-2; the D is unclear. The CDR3 DNA reads as TGTGCCAGCAGCTCGGACGTTGGGGCCGGGGAGCTGTTTTTT. Translating it yields CASSSDVGAGELFF.